Shown below are 14 T cell receptor beta chains from a single sample sequenced in a study of CD8+ T cells in alopecia areata. Once RNA had been extracted, it was reverse transcribed into cDNA to act as the sequencing template. Generated by immunoSEQ multiplex PCR, the TCRdb table keeps only in-frame clones and is missing some. The sample carries about 97,000 clones, around 38% recorded once. The sequenced material came from CD4+ T cells sorted from blood. The receptors here all came from a human donor with alopecia areata.

The chain carries TRBV4-1 and TRBJ2-5; D is undetermined. The CDR3 totals 13 residues. CDR1 is MGHRA, CDR2 YSYEKL, per germline. Trimming stripped 2 bases from V and 5 bases from J, with 9 bases between. CDR3 protein: CASSQPYLETQYF. Written as DNA, the CDR3 is TGCGCCAGCAGCCAACCCTATCTTGAGACCCAGTACTTC.

For this clone: Compared with germline, one end of the junction differs, possibly owing to a read error. V and J are TRBV4-1 and TRBJ2-3; the D is unclear. The CDR3 contains 14 residues. Germline CDR1 and CDR2: MGHRA and YSYEKL. This chain's CDR3 is CASSHHAQTDTQYF. CDR3 coding DNA: TGTGCCAGCAGCCATCACGCTCAGACAGATACGCAGTATTTT.

This rearrangement joins TRBV5-4 to TRBJ1-2, with 9 bases matching TRBD1. This CDR3 region has 15 residues. V trimming: 4 bases; J trimming: 6 bases; junction bases outside the gene matches: 10. Germline V gene data show CDR1 as SGHNT and CDR2 as YYREEE (reference sequence). The CDR3 DNA reads as TGTGCCAGCAGCCCCGGGACAGGGTTTCTGAATGGCTACACCTTC. Translated: CASSPGTGFLNGYTF.

The chain joins TRBV30 to TRBJ1-1; the match to TRBD1 covers 7 bases. The V and J ends lost 4 bases and 4 bases, in that order; junction bases with no gene match: 6. Per the germline V gene, CDR1 is GTSNPN and CDR2 is SVGIG (reference sequence). CDR3 length: 13 amino acids. The CDR3, as DNA: TGTGCCTGGACCCGTGACAGGGTCACTGAAGCTTTCTTT. Its translation: CAWTRDRVTEAFF.

This clone was picked up a small number of times. The chain uses TRBV19 and TRBJ2-3; D not certain. This CDR3 contains 13 residues. CDR1 and CDR2 (germline): LNHDA, SQIVND (reference sequence). Deletions cut 3 bases from V and 4 bases from J, with 8 bases between. CDR3 DNA: TGTGCCAGTAGTATCAGGACGCCAGATACGCAGTATTTT. Protein product: CASSIRTPDTQYF.

The chain has TRBV30 and TRBJ2-3, with D maybe TRBD2 (5 bases). The ends were cut back, 0 bases at V and 4 bases at J, with 23 bases in the middle. The CDR3 loop spans 18 amino acids. CDR1 and CDR2 (germline): GTSNPN, SVGIG (reference sequence). In DNA form, the CDR3 reads TGTGCCTGGAGTGTCCGTCGTGGGGTCTACGGGATCCCAGATACGCAGTATTTT. Encoded protein: CAWSVRRGVYGIPDTQYF.

V and J are TRBV10-3 and TRBJ2-5; 9 nucleotides match TRBD2. With 5 bases clipped from V and 3 bases from J, the junction kept 10 bases outside the gene matches. Germline CDR1 is ENHRY and CDR2 is SYGVKD. This CDR3 has 16 amino acids. CDR3 region: CAISPSGGREKETQYF. The DNA for the CDR3 is TGTGCCATCAGTCCCTCGGGCGGGAGGGAGAAAGAGACCCAGTACTTC.

The rearrangement uses TRBV9 and TRBJ1-1; 7 bases map to TRBD1. CDR1 and CDR2 (germline): SGDLS, YYNGEE. This CDR3 comprises 14 residues. V lost 3 bases to trimming and J lost 2 bases; unmatched junction nucleotides: 4. CDR3 residues: CASSARQGNTEAFF. The CDR3 DNA sequence: TGTGCCAGCAGCGCTCGACAGGGCAACACTGAAGCTTTCTTT.

This clone was found a few times. The chain couples TRBV7-3 to TRBJ1-1; D gene unclear. The germline V and J ends were trimmed by 5 bases and 2 bases, with 9 bases remaining between them. This CDR3 region has 13 residues. The germline V gene encodes CDR1 SGHTA and CDR2 FQGTGA. The CDR3 reads CASSPGPNTEAFF. The CDR3 nucleotides read TGTGCCAGCAGCCCCGGACCAAACACTGAAGCTTTCTTT.

This chain connects TRBV13 to TRBJ2-7; 10 bases align to TRBD2. V lost 5 bases to trimming and J lost 2 bases; unmatched junction nucleotides: 9. This CDR3 region has 16 residues. Germline loops: CDR1 PRHDT, CDR2 FYEKMQ (reference sequence). The CDR3 reads CASSPLPTSGAYEQYF. The CDR3 DNA is TGTGCCAGCAGCCCCTTACCAACTAGCGGGGCCTACGAGCAGTACTTC.

With regard to this clone: This same CDR3 is encoded by further DNA sequences in the sample. The CDR3 here is CASSFGTAQETQYF. CDR3 DNA: TGTGCCAGCAGTTTTGGTACGGCGCAAGAGACCCAGTACTTC. V is TRBV27 and J is TRBJ2-5; D is unclear. The CDR3 is made up of 14 amino acids. V was clipped by 3 bases and J by 2 bases, with 10 bases between them. Germline CDR1 reads MNHEY; CDR2 reads SMNVEV (reference sequence).

This chain connects TRBV5-1 to TRBJ2-3; 10 bases are shared with TRBD2. Germline-derived CDR1 and CDR2 are SGHRS and YFSETQ. CDR3 length equals 16 residues. V dropped 0 bases and J dropped 6; count of bases not matched to a gene: 7. CDR3 bases: TGCGCCAGCAGCTTGGCCGTGACTAGCGGGTTTGATACGCAGTATTTT. It specifies CASSLAVTSGFDTQYF. Using reference TRBV5-1 and TRBJ2-3 for the parts outside the CDR3, the full variable domain is KAGVTQTPRYLIKTRGQQVTLSCSPISGHRSVSWYQQTPGQGLQFLFEYFSETQRNKGNFPGRFSGRQFSNSRSEMNVSTLELGDSALYLCASSLAVTSGFDTQYFGPGTRLTVL.

The chain couples TRBV29-1 to TRBJ2-1; D gene unclear. The CDR3 is 13 residues long. V was shortened by 0 bases and J by 10 bases, with 13 bases between the two germline ends. The germline V gene encodes CDR1 SQVTM and CDR2 ANQGSEA. The CDR3, as DNA: TGCAGCGTTGAAGACCCCTGGAGCGAGGAGCAGTTCTTC. Translated, it gives CSVEDPWSEEQFF.

This clone was seen more than once but under ten times. The chain employs TRBV28 and TRBJ2-5; D remains unclear. The germline gives CDR1 MDHEN, CDR2 SYDVKM. Trimming shortened V by 10 bases and J by 5 bases, and 17 bases separated the two germline ends. The CDR3 runs to 13 residues. The CDR3 DNA reads as TGTGCCACCACAGTTAGGGTTGGGGAGACCCAGTACTTC. As protein: CATTVRVGETQYF.